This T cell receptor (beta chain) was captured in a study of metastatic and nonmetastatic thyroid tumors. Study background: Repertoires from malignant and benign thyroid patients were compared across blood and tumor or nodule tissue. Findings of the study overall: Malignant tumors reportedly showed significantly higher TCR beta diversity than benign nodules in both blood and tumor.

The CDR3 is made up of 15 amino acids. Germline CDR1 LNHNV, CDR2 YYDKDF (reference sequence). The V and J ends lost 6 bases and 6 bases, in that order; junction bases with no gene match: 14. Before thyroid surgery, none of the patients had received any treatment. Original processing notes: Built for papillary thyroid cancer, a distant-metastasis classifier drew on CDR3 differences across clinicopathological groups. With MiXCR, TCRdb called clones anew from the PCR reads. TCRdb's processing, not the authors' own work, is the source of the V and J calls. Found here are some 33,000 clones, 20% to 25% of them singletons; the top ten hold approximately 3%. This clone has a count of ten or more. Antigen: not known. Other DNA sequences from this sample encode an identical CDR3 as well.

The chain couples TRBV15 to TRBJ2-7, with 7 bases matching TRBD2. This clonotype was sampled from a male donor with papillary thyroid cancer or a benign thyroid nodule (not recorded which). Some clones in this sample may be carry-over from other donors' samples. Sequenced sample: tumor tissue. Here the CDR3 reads CATRRSGGLGLEQYF. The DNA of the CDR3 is TGTGCCACCAGACGGTCGGGAGGTTTAGGTCTCGAGCAGTACTTC.